This section outlines one T cell receptor beta chain sequence together with its context. This clonotype was seen ten or more times. Its antigen is currently not known. No qualities accompany the bases; no much larger clone lies one base away. Whole blood was used without cell fractionation, so all unsorted peripheral T cells were reflected in the repertoire. For RNA extraction, an approximately 2.5 ml sample of peripheral blood was drawn into Tempus tubes. HIV-infected adults not yet given antiretroviral therapy and scheduled to start treatment were recruited, and the first sixteen eligible patients underwent processing. Enrollment excluded patients who had febrile or AIDS-related illness, tumors, hepatitis B or C coinfection, immunomodulatory therapy, recent vaccination or treatment interruptions. Residual genomic DNA was removed with the TURBO-DNase kit and globin mRNA was depleted with GLOBINclear. Pretreatment blood from HIV-infected patients was collected just before antiretroviral therapy was started.

Including the terminal cysteine and phenylalanine, the CDR3 comprises 15 residues. Only CDR3 DNA remains: 45 bases, in frame from the first base. Trimming removed 1 base from V and 8 bases from J, leaving 17 bases between the germline ends. CDR1 and CDR2 are drawn from the germline V gene: LGHNA, YSLEER. The sample originates from a study of HIV-infected patients and healthy controls (dated by TCRdb to about 2014). Background for the entire study: Although they stayed below normal ranges, CD4 counts in most of the 16 patients rose modestly but significantly after three months of therapy. No consistent shift in CD8 counts was seen during early therapy, whereas a slight rise was seen in the CD4:CD8 ratio. Viral load fell below detection in about 70% of the 16 patients by the second bleed and in all patients following a further year of therapy. Relative to controls, total CDR3 counts per chain did not differ significantly, and patients lacked overall T-cell lymphocytopenia. The study asked whether deep sequencing of the TCR repertoire from small blood samples of HIV patients could detect immune perturbation and reconstitution. Summary of the overall study and its limitations: Significantly different mean usage between HIV-infected patients and controls was observed for eight alpha and eight beta V genes. In the study, no determination of donor HLA types was made. HIV-infected repertoires had significantly higher mean Gini indices than controls, possibly reflecting oligoclonality. Alpha-beta chain pairing was not determined in the samples. Healthy control repertoires showed roughly threefold more distinct CDR3s and higher Shannon diversity than untreated HIV+ repertoires. The observed differences in diversity could not be explained by the slight differences in age and sex profiles between the study cohorts. Both the Jaccard index and the count of highly shared sequences showed that healthy controls shared more CDR3s between individuals than HIV+ patients did. The apparent post-therapy recovery of the Gini index in HIV-infected patients was not reproduced in size-matched repertoire data. Processing included only sixteen HIV-infected individuals, and this was regarded by the authors as a major limit on how widely the findings apply. During therapy, a significant decrease in frequency was seen for HIV-associated CDR3s, whereas no significant change was found for CMV-associated CDR3s, although most of them became more frequent. Sequencing depth was restricted by the use of whole blood, which also prevented the dynamics of distinct T-cell subpopulations from being separated. Unequal numbers of distinct sequences between patients and controls complicated comparisons, and size-matching overweighted rare events from HIV-infected data. MAIT cell alpha-chain CDR3s were found at high frequency in healthy controls but were severely depleted in HIV+ repertoires.

Using SuperScript III with primers targeting the alpha and beta constant regions, approximately 500 ng of RNA was reverse transcribed. Alpha and beta chain libraries were generated separately via chain-specific third strand synthesis with multiplexing indices. The protocol used a single primer pair to amplify all rearrangements within a chain, which avoided primer bias, and attached molecular barcodes to each cDNA molecule. T4 RNA Ligase 1 joined purified cDNA to a 5' RACE adapter that carried a random hexamer and the SP2 sequencing primer site. Second strand synthesis was primed from the SP2 site with Phusion polymerase, using slow temperature ramps to favor optimal annealing. Two random hexamer sequences, both added before amplification and joined together, made up the 12-nucleotide barcode of each molecule. P5 and P7 adapter elements plus a second index were added in a short first PCR, which was followed by a 23-cycle amplification PCR with P5s and P7 primers. In total the libraries went through 25 to 30 PCR cycles, after which the libraries were quantified on a Qubit, sized on a Bioanalyzer, and diluted to approximately 4 nM. Sequencing of the normalized libraries was done on an Illumina MiSeq using 2 x 250 paired-end kits. Reverse transcription reactions underwent purification over MinElute columns, with elution into around 9.4 ul Tris-Cl. The adapter ligations were run for roughly 25 hours at 16 degrees C, and AMPure XP beads at a 1:1 ratio were afterwards used to clean them. The source study handled its data this way. Demultiplexed FASTQ files were processed with a modified Decombinator that output V, J, insert and barcode information. Sequences that shared a barcode but differed from the dominant sequence were discarded as errors, and original cDNA molecules were estimated by counting barcodes clustered at Levenshtein distance 3. The R packages ineq, vegan, igraph and RCytoscape were used for downstream analyses, with IMGT nomenclature and CDR3 definitions applied. To avoid skew from clonal expansion, each TCR was counted once, and V gene usage was computed over distinct sequences. Within a donor, similarity networks joined unique CDR3 amino acid sequences in every case where two of them were separated by a single Levenshtein edit. Published HIV-specific CDR3s (around 92 alpha, 600 to 900 beta) and CMV-specific CDR3s (roughly 14 alpha, some 230 beta) were assembled and queried against the repertoires. Random subsampling to size-matched repertoires showed patients' decreased diversity was not caused by their lower sequence numbers. TCRdb reran the public reads through fastp at Q25 and MiXCR, keeping productive beta chains. Rows with one shared CDR3 protein collapse into an entry with the most common genes and DNA. V and J calls and clone size were set by TCRdb, not the authors. The sample data list approximately 7,100 distinct CDR3 sequences, and about 9% of these were observed just once. Roughly a fifth of the sample is taken by the ten largest.

This receptor was identified in an adult with HIV infection. This specimen was blood, taken before antiretroviral therapy. In this chain, TRBV4-3 is recombined with TRBJ1-2; a confident D gene designation cannot be given. The CDR3 has the sequence CASSQGPGLPLGYTF. The DNA sequence is given as TGCGCCAGCAGCCAAGGTCCCGGGCTTCCCCTAGGCTACACCTTC.